This T cell receptor (beta chain) comes out of a study of blood T cell repertoires in COVID-19. Overall study: Acute and convalescent COVID-19 samples came from the United States, Italy and Spain. From T cells, B-cell-depleted T cells, or PBMCs came the material, which was cDNA or gDNA.

Methods used by the authors: The assay estimated nucleated cells by amplifying reference gene primers. This table comes from immunoSEQ multiplex PCR, and its TCRdb copy is limited to in-frame clones, with some not included. V, J and clone size are taken as reported in that table, and D and trimming were inferred from the DNA itself. The sample lists about 130,000 clones, over 80% occurring once. The TCR sequence derives from a man aged 35 to 55 with active or convalescent COVID-19. The sample was peripheral blood.

CDR3: CASRGTSTDTQYF. CDR3 DNA: TGTGCCAGTAGGGGGACTTCTACAGATACGCAGTATTTT. The V call is TRBV19, the J call TRBJ2-3; TRBD2 is a possible D gene (6 bases). CDR1 LNHDA and CDR2 SQIVND come from the germline V gene (reference sequence). V was shortened by 6 bases and J by 3 bases, with 10 bases between the two germline ends. The CDR3 runs to 13 residues.